This T cell receptor (beta chain) is from a study of CD8+ T cells in alopecia areata. On the study more broadly: Those treated were given oral tofacitinib at 5 to 10 mg twice daily.

It was cDNA, reverse transcribed from extracted RNA, that served as the sequencing template. The data were produced by immunoSEQ multiplex PCR, yet TCRdb's version contains in-frame clones alone and is incomplete. The data hold roughly 190,000 clones, with about three fifths observed a single time. V dropped 0 bases and J dropped 3 bases, with 11 bases sitting between them. Germline values: CDR1 KGHSH, CDR2 LQKENI. This CDR3 is built from 15 residues. Regarding the study as a whole: Sequencing of scalp samples also includes resident alphabeta T cells from normal skin.

A remark on this clone: Its antigen is still unknown.

Described treatment: oral pan-JAK inhibitor, 5-10 mg twice daily. In alopecia areata patients, both lesional scalp punch biopsies and peripheral blood were collected. Sorted populations comprised CD4+ and CD8+ T cells obtained from PBMCs. The clonotype originates from a human donor with alopecia areata. This chain uses TRBV18 with TRBJ2-5, with a weak D call TRBD1 (7 bases). The sample consisted of CD4+ T cells sorted from blood, taken at week 24, from a patient treated with tofacitinib. CDR3 sequence: CASSPPQGGEETQYF. The CDR3 coding sequence is TGTGCCAGCTCACCACCCCAGGGGGGCGAAGAGACCCAGTACTTC. The whole variable domain, filled in from reference TRBV18 and TRBJ2-5, reads NAGVMQNPRHLVRRRGQEARLRCSPMKGHSHVYWYRQLPEEGLKFMVYLQKENIIDESGMPKERFSAEFPKEGPSILRIQQVVRGDSAAYFCASSPPQGGEETQYFGPGTRLLVL.